This is a list of T cell receptor beta chains from one sample in a study of blood T cell repertoires in COVID-19. Clones were sequenced by immunoSEQ multiplex PCR, and TCRdb holds only the in-frame ones, with some missing. The top ten hold approximately 11% of the sample, which has some 200,000 clones, about four fifths seen once. Specimen: peripheral blood. The receptors here all came from a woman aged 40 to 55 with COVID-19, enrolled during active disease. CDR3s include the opening cysteine and the closing phenylalanine or tryptophan. The order of the fields is V gene, D gene, clone size, J gene, CDR3 protein, CDR3 DNA. A D gene is named only where the DNA matches it firmly. Clone sizes are given selectively: once, few, many, or a class where the clone is expanded.

v_call: TRBV28; d_call: -; clone_size: -; j_call: TRBJ1-6; cdr3_aa: CASSFRVPYNSPLHF; cdr3_nt: TGTGCCAGCAGTTTCAGGGTACCGTATAATTCACCCCTCCACTTT
v_call: TRBV5-1; d_call: TRBD1; clone_size: -; j_call: TRBJ1-2; cdr3_aa: CASSALLGDRGRFGYTF; cdr3_nt: TGCGCCAGCAGCGCGCTGCTGGGGGACAGGGGGCGGTTTGGCTACACCTTC
v_call: TRBV27; d_call: -; clone_size: -; j_call: TRBJ2-1; cdr3_aa: CASSFGAGHNEQFF; cdr3_nt: TGTGCCAGCAGTTTTGGGGCAGGTCACAATGAGCAGTTCTTC
v_call: TRBV28; d_call: -; clone_size: -; j_call: TRBJ2-7; cdr3_aa: CASIARFSSYEQYF; cdr3_nt: TGTGCCAGCATTGCCAGGTTTAGCTCCTACGAGCAGTACTTC
v_call: TRBV5-4; d_call: -; clone_size: -; j_call: TRBJ2-7; cdr3_aa: CASSSREAWEQYF; cdr3_nt: TGTGCCAGCAGCTCCCGTGAGGCTTGGGAGCAGTACTTC
v_call: TRBV14; d_call: TRBD2; clone_size: -; j_call: TRBJ2-3; cdr3_aa: CASSQEVAGSTDTQYF; cdr3_nt: TGTGCCAGCAGCCAGGAAGTAGCGGGTTCCACAGATACGCAGTATTTT
v_call: TRBV19; d_call: -; clone_size: -; j_call: TRBJ1-1; cdr3_aa: CASSIGKGYTEAFF; cdr3_nt: TGTGCCAGTAGTATAGGGAAGGGGTACACTGAAGCTTTCTTT
v_call: TRBV20-1; d_call: -; clone_size: once; j_call: TRBJ2-5; cdr3_aa: CSALREETQYF; cdr3_nt: TGCAGTGCCCTAAGGGAGGAGACCCAGTACTTC
v_call: TRBV29-1; d_call: -; clone_size: -; j_call: TRBJ2-1; cdr3_aa: CSGRIGAGEQFF; cdr3_nt: TGCAGCGGCAGAATAGGGGCCGGTGAGCAGTTCTTC
v_call: TRBV1; d_call: -; clone_size: -; j_call: TRBJ1-1; cdr3_aa: CTSSQEPVRVYTEAFF; cdr3_nt: TGCACCAGCAGCCAGGAACCGGTCAGGGTGTACACTGAAGCTTTCTTT
v_call: TRBV10-1; d_call: TRBD2; clone_size: few; j_call: TRBJ2-1; cdr3_aa: CASSEQGLAGNEQFF; cdr3_nt: TGCGCCAGCAGTGAACAAGGACTAGCGGGCAATGAGCAGTTCTTC
v_call: TRBV29-1; d_call: TRBD1; clone_size: -; j_call: TRBJ2-5; cdr3_aa: CSAAGGLGETQYF; cdr3_nt: TGCAGCGCTGCAGGGGGCTTGGGTGAGACCCAGTACTTC
v_call: TRBV4-1; d_call: -; clone_size: -; j_call: TRBJ2-5; cdr3_aa: CASSQGEILQETQYF; cdr3_nt: TGCGCCAGCAGCCAAGGAGAAATACTTCAAGAGACCCAGTACTTC
v_call: TRBV4-1; d_call: -; clone_size: -; j_call: TRBJ2-7; cdr3_aa: CASSQDPHGEQYF; cdr3_nt: TGCGCCAGCAGCCAAGATCCACATGGCGAGCAGTACTTC
v_call: TRBV7-2; d_call: TRBD1; clone_size: -; j_call: TRBJ2-3; cdr3_aa: CASTLDRGRADTQYF; cdr3_nt: TGTGCCAGCACCTTGGACAGGGGGCGAGCAGATACGCAGTATTTT
v_call: TRBV6-4; d_call: TRBD2; clone_size: -; j_call: TRBJ2-1; cdr3_aa: CASSDSAGAPYNEQFF; cdr3_nt: TGTGCCAGCAGTGACTCGGCGGGAGCCCCGTACAATGAGCAGTTCTTC
v_call: TRBV6-5; d_call: -; clone_size: -; j_call: TRBJ2-5; cdr3_aa: CASANEQETQYF; cdr3_nt: TGTGCCAGTGCGAACGAGCAAGAGACCCAGTACTTC
v_call: TRBV29-1; d_call: -; clone_size: -; j_call: TRBJ2-3; cdr3_aa: CSVVVSTDTQYF; cdr3_nt: TGCAGCGTTGTCGTGAGCACAGATACGCAGTATTTT
v_call: TRBV4-1; d_call: -; clone_size: few; j_call: TRBJ1-1; cdr3_aa: CASSQGGPGRTEAFF; cdr3_nt: TGCGCCAGCAGCCAAGGGGGGCCCGGGAGGACTGAAGCTTTCTTT
v_call: TRBV5-1; d_call: TRBD1; clone_size: -; j_call: TRBJ2-7; cdr3_aa: CASSFTGGRNEQYF; cdr3_nt: TGCGCCAGCAGCTTTACAGGGGGTCGCAACGAGCAGTACTTC
v_call: TRBV28; d_call: TRBD1; clone_size: -; j_call: TRBJ1-4; cdr3_aa: CASSPRTGIEKLFF; cdr3_nt: TGTGCCAGCAGTCCCCGGACAGGGATTGAAAAACTGTTTTTT
v_call: TRBV11-1; d_call: -; clone_size: -; j_call: TRBJ2-5; cdr3_aa: CASSLEGGGPETQYF; cdr3_nt: TGTGCCAGCAGCCTAGAGGGGGGGGGTCCGGAGACCCAGTACTTC
v_call: TRBV15; d_call: -; clone_size: many; j_call: TRBJ2-6; cdr3_aa: CATSYPGGESGANVLTF; cdr3_nt: TGTGCCACCAGCTATCCAGGAGGGGAATCTGGGGCCAACGTCCTGACTTTC
v_call: TRBV5-5; d_call: -; clone_size: -; j_call: TRBJ2-2; cdr3_aa: CASSSQGNHGELFF; cdr3_nt: TGTGCCAGCAGCTCCCAGGGTAATCACGGGGAGCTGTTTTTT
v_call: TRBV7-8; d_call: -; clone_size: -; j_call: TRBJ2-7; cdr3_aa: CASSYGAGTPYEQYF; cdr3_nt: TGTGCCAGCAGCTATGGGGCGGGGACTCCCTACGAGCAGTACTTC
v_call: TRBV9; d_call: -; clone_size: -; j_call: TRBJ2-1; cdr3_aa: CASSSRGKGAETGLSYNEQFF; cdr3_nt: TGTGCCAGCAGCAGCAGAGGTAAAGGGGCTGAGACCGGGCTCTCCTACAATGAGCAGTTCTTC
v_call: TRBV25-1; d_call: -; clone_size: -; j_call: TRBJ1-2; cdr3_aa: CASSFGSRDGYTF; cdr3_nt: TGTGCCAGCAGTTTTGGGTCTCGGGATGGCTACACCTTC
v_call: TRBV15; d_call: -; clone_size: -; j_call: TRBJ2-3; cdr3_aa: CATSLTRTSTDTQYF; cdr3_nt: TGTGCCACCAGCCTGACTCGTACTAGCACAGATACGCAGTATTTT
v_call: TRBV9; d_call: TRBD1; clone_size: -; j_call: TRBJ2-2; cdr3_aa: CASSVATGANTGELFF; cdr3_nt: TGTGCCAGCAGCGTAGCGACAGGGGCCAACACCGGGGAGCTGTTTTTT
v_call: TRBV6-5; d_call: -; clone_size: -; j_call: TRBJ1-1; cdr3_aa: CALNPIREDTEAFF; cdr3_nt: TGTGCCCTTAATCCGATAAGGGAGGACACTGAAGCTTTCTTT
v_call: TRBV2; d_call: TRBD2; clone_size: -; j_call: TRBJ2-3; cdr3_aa: CASSRSSGGRTDTQYF; cdr3_nt: TGTGCCAGCAGTAGGTCTAGCGGGGGTCGCACAGATACGCAGTATTTT
v_call: TRBV5-1; d_call: -; clone_size: -; j_call: TRBJ2-5; cdr3_aa: CASSLGGSETQYF; cdr3_nt: TGCGCCAGCAGCTTGGGTGGCTCAGAGACCCAGTACTTC
v_call: TRBV9; d_call: -; clone_size: -; j_call: TRBJ1-5; cdr3_aa: CASSAGLGNQPQHF; cdr3_nt: TGTGCCAGCAGCGCAGGGCTGGGCAATCAGCCCCAGCATTTT
v_call: TRBV5-4; d_call: TRBD1; clone_size: once; j_call: TRBJ1-6; cdr3_aa: CASSPGTVSPLHF; cdr3_nt: TGTGCCAGCAGCCCCGGGACAGTTTCACCCCTCCACTTT
v_call: TRBV18; d_call: -; clone_size: -; j_call: TRBJ1-5; cdr3_aa: CASSPGDYNQPQHF; cdr3_nt: TGTGCCAGCTCACCCGGGGACTACAATCAGCCCCAGCATTTT
v_call: TRBV29-1; d_call: TRBD2; clone_size: -; j_call: TRBJ2-3; cdr3_aa: CSVKTSPTDTQYF; cdr3_nt: TGCAGCGTGAAGACTAGCCCCACAGATACGCAGTATTTT
v_call: TRBV6-5; d_call: TRBD1; clone_size: -; j_call: TRBJ1-2; cdr3_aa: CASKWTGVAAVGYTF; cdr3_nt: TGTGCCAGCAAGTGGACAGGGGTCGCGGCGGTGGGCTACACCTTC
v_call: TRBV5-1; d_call: TRBD2; clone_size: -; j_call: TRBJ2-1; cdr3_aa: CASSLNGASGRLDNEQFF; cdr3_nt: TGCGCCAGCAGCTTGAACGGGGCTAGCGGGAGGTTAGACAATGAGCAGTTCTTC
v_call: TRBV5-6; d_call: TRBD1; clone_size: -; j_call: TRBJ1-1; cdr3_aa: CASSFRTGGTKAFF; cdr3_nt: TGTGCCAGCAGCTTCAGGACAGGGGGCACAAAAGCTTTCTTT
v_call: TRBV27; d_call: TRBD1; clone_size: many; j_call: TRBJ2-7; cdr3_aa: CASSFWGLGQGSYEQYF; cdr3_nt: TGTGCCAGCAGTTTTTGGGGCTTGGGACAGGGCTCCTACGAGCAGTACTTC
v_call: TRBV11-3; d_call: -; clone_size: -; j_call: TRBJ2-2; cdr3_aa: CASSPHRNTGELFF; cdr3_nt: TGTGCCAGCAGCCCTCACAGGAACACCGGGGAGCTGTTTTTT
v_call: TRBV6-5; d_call: -; clone_size: -; j_call: TRBJ2-4; cdr3_aa: CASSQQGPSGIQYF; cdr3_nt: TGTGCCAGCTCCCAACAGGGCCCAAGTGGCATTCAGTACTTC
v_call: TRBV5-6; d_call: -; clone_size: once; j_call: TRBJ2-5; cdr3_aa: CASITGQGRETQYF; cdr3_nt: TGTGCCAGCATTACAGGGCAGGGGAGAGAGACCCAGTACTTC
v_call: TRBV13; d_call: TRBD2; clone_size: -; j_call: TRBJ2-1; cdr3_aa: CASSLGSGGPNEQFF; cdr3_nt: TGTGCCAGCAGCTTAGGTAGCGGGGGGCCGAATGAGCAGTTCTTC
v_call: TRBV3-1/TRBV3-2; d_call: -; clone_size: -; j_call: TRBJ1-1; cdr3_aa: CASSQDLGQGMNTEAFF; cdr3_nt: TGTGCCAGCAGCCAAGATCTCGGGCAGGGAATGAACACTGAAGCTTTCTTT
v_call: TRBV14; d_call: TRBD2; clone_size: -; j_call: TRBJ2-2; cdr3_aa: CASSQKPGFLAGVGTGELFF; cdr3_nt: TGTGCCAGCAGCCAAAAACCGGGCTTCCTAGCGGGAGTCGGTACCGGGGAGCTGTTTTTT
v_call: TRBV7-3; d_call: TRBD2; clone_size: -; j_call: TRBJ2-3; cdr3_aa: CASSLAGGSTDTQYF; cdr3_nt: TGTGCCAGCAGTCTAGCGGGGGGATCAACAGATACGCAGTATTTT
v_call: TRBV27; d_call: TRBD1; clone_size: -; j_call: TRBJ1-4; cdr3_aa: CASSLSSTGRNEKLFF; cdr3_nt: TGTGCCAGCAGTCTATCCTCGACAGGGAGAAATGAAAAACTGTTTTTT
v_call: TRBV7-3; d_call: -; clone_size: once; j_call: TRBJ2-1; cdr3_aa: CASSLGSAGSLVGTNEQFF; cdr3_nt: TGTGCCAGCAGCTTAGGCTCGGCAGGGTCGTTGGTGGGTACGAATGAGCAGTTCTTC